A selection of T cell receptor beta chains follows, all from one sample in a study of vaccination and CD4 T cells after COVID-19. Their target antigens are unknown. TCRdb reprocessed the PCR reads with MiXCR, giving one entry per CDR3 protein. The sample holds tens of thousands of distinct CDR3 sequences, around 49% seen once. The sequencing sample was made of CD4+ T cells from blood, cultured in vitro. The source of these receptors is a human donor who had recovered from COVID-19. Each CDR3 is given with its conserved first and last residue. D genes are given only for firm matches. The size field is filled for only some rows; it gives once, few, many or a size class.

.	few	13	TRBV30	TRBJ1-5	CASAGQTLQPQHF	TGTGCCAGCGCCGGGCAGACCCTTCAGCCCCAGCATTTT
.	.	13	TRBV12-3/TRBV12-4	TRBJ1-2	CASSLTGVGGYTF	TGTGCCAGCAGTTTAACGGGGGTGGGGGGCTACACCTTC
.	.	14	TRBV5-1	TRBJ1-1	CASTRQEKGTEAFF	TGCGCCAGCACGAGACAGGAGAAGGGAACTGAAGCTTTCTTT
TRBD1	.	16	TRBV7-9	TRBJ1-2	CASSLAGDRVLGGYTF	TGTGCCAGCAGCTTAGCGGGGGACAGAGTACTAGGTGGCTACACCTTC
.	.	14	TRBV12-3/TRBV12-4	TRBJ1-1	CASSLSYMNTEAFF	TGTGCCAGCAGTCTGAGTTACATGAACACTGAAGCTTTCTTT
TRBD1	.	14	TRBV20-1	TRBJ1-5	CSADQGASNQPQHF	TGCAGTGCTGATCAGGGGGCTAGCAATCAGCCCCAGCATTTT
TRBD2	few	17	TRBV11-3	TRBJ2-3	CASSLSGGGASTDTQYF	TGTGCCAGCAGCCTATCTGGCGGGGGGGCCTCCACAGATACGCAGTATTTT
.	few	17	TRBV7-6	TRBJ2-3	CASSPRTPTMGTDTQYF	TGTGCCAGCAGCCCAAGGACCCCTACCATGGGCACAGATACGCAGTATTTT
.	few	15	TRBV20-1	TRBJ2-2	CSAALAYRNTGELFF	TGCAGTGCCGCCTTAGCGTATCGGAACACCGGGGAGCTGTTTTTT
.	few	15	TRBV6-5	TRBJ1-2	CASSYNPDTNYGYTF	TGTGCCAGCAGTTACAATCCGGACACTAACTATGGCTACACCTTC